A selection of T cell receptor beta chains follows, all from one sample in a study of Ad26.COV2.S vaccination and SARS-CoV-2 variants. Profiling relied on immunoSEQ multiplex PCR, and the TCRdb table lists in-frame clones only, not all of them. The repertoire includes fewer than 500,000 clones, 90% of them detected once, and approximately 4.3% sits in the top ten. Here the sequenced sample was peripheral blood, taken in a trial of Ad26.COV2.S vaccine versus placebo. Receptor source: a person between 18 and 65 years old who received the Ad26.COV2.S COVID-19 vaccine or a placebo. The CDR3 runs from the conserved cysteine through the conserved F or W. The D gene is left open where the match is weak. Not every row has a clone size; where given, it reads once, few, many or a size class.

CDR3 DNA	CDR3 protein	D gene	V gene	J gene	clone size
TGTGCCAGCAGTGGCGTGGGAGGAGCGGGAGGGCCCTACGAGCAGTACTTC	CASSGVGGAGGPYEQYF	TRBD2	TRBV27	TRBJ2-7	.
TGTGCCAGTAGTAAGGACCTCAACGAGCAGTACTTC	CASSKDLNEQYF	.	TRBV19	TRBJ2-7	.
TGTGCCAGCAGCAATATTGAGGTAAGGTCTACCCCCTACGAGCAGTACTTC	CASSNIEVRSTPYEQYF	.	TRBV21-1	TRBJ2-7	.
TGTGCCAGCAGCGTGGGACCTCGGGAGCCCCAGCATTTT	CASSVGPREPQHF	.	TRBV9	TRBJ1-5	.
TGTGCCAGTAGTATAGTCGGTGGCCCCTACGAGCAGTACTTC	CASSIVGGPYEQYF	.	TRBV19	TRBJ2-7	few
TGTGCCAGCAGCCCGGACTGGGATTCGGGTGAGCAGTTCTTC	CASSPDWDSGEQFF	.	TRBV7-9	TRBJ2-1	once
TGTGCCAGCAGCTTATCTTGGGGGGATGGCAATCAGCCCCAGCATTTT	CASSLSWGDGNQPQHF	.	TRBV7-2	TRBJ1-5	.
TGTGCCAGCAGCTTAGGAGGCATTGGAGGTGCTGAAGCTTTCTTT	CASSLGGIGGAEAFF	.	TRBV11-2	TRBJ1-1	.
TGCAGTGCTAGTTCCGGGCAAGAGACCCAGTACTTC	CSASSGQETQYF	.	TRBV20-1	TRBJ2-5	.
TGTGCCACCAGCAGAGATCGAAGCGTACATGGCTACACCTTC	CATSRDRSVHGYTF	.	TRBV15	TRBJ1-2	.
TGTGCCAGCAGTTATTCCGGGACATTCTACGAGCAGTACTTC	CASSYSGTFYEQYF	.	TRBV6-2/TRBV6-3	TRBJ2-7	.
TGTGCCAGCAGCCATCCAGGCGTAAGCACAGATACGCAGTATTTT	CASSHPGVSTDTQYF	.	TRBV4-2	TRBJ2-3	.
TGTGCCAGCAGCTCCGGACTAGCTTATAGGGTTGAGCAGTTCTTC	CASSSGLAYRVEQFF	TRBD2	TRBV7-9	TRBJ2-1	.
TGTGCCAGCAGTTACTCCCGGACCAGGGGTGGGGAAAAACTGTTTTTT	CASSYSRTRGGEKLFF	.	TRBV6-6	TRBJ1-4	.
TGTGCCAGCAGTTACGGGGGGTACACTGAAGCTTTCTTT	CASSYGGYTEAFF	.	TRBV6-5	TRBJ1-1	.
TGTGCCAGCAGTTTCCCTGACAGGGCCACAGATACGCAGTATTTT	CASSFPDRATDTQYF	TRBD1	TRBV28	TRBJ2-3	.
TGTGCCACCAGTGGGGGGGCTAGAGAAAATATCAACACCGGGGAGCTGTTTTTT	CATSGGARENINTGELFF	.	TRBV24-1	TRBJ2-2	.
TGTGCCAGCAGCGGACTAGTTAACCATGAGCAGTTCTTC	CASSGLVNHEQFF	TRBD2	TRBV28	TRBJ2-1	.
TGCAGCGTTGGGGTGGGATTCAACACTGAAGCTTTCTTT	CSVGVGFNTEAFF	.	TRBV29-1	TRBJ1-1	.
TGTGCCAGCAGCCAAGAGAAGCCGGGGTCTGGGGCCAACGTCCTGACTTTC	CASSQEKPGSGANVLTF	.	TRBV14	TRBJ2-6	.
TGTGCCTGGAGTGTAGGACTGGGCACTGAAGCTTTCTTT	CAWSVGLGTEAFF	.	TRBV30	TRBJ1-1	.
TGTGCCATCAGTGAGGGACAGGGGTCCGGGGAGCTGTTTTTT	CAISEGQGSGELFF	TRBD1	TRBV10-3	TRBJ2-2	.
TGTGCCAGCAGTGAACGCGGGAGTAGGACCGGGGAGCTGTTTTTT	CASSERGSRTGELFF	TRBD2	TRBV6-1	TRBJ2-2	.
TGCGCCAGCAGCTTGCCAGCGGGAGACGTAGGTGAGCAGTTCTTC	CASSLPAGDVGEQFF	TRBD2	TRBV5-1	TRBJ2-1	.
TGTGCCAGCAGCTTAGCCGCGTGGAGCTACGAGCAGTACTTC	CASSLAAWSYEQYF	.	TRBV7-8	TRBJ2-7	.
TGTGCCAGCAGCTTATCGCGGGAGTCAAGCACAGATACGCAGTATTTT	CASSLSRESSTDTQYF	TRBD2	TRBV11-2	TRBJ2-3	.
TGTGCCAGCAGCCAAGTAAAGGCCTTACGCACCGGGGAGCTGTTTTTT	CASSQVKALRTGELFF	.	TRBV4-2	TRBJ2-2	once
TGTGCCAGCAGCCCCCCAGTGGCCGGGGAGCTGTTTTTT	CASSPPVAGELFF	.	TRBV7-3	TRBJ2-2	few
TGCGCCAGCAGCCCGGACAGGGGCGGGCGGGAGCTGTTTTTT	CASSPDRGGRELFF	TRBD1	TRBV5-1	TRBJ2-2	.
TGTGCCAGCAGTTTGGGGACTAGCGGGAGGGGCGAGCAGTACTTC	CASSLGTSGRGEQYF	TRBD2	TRBV28	TRBJ2-7	.
TGTGCCAGCAGCTTAAGGGGGGCTAGCGGCTACGAGCAGTACTTC	CASSLRGASGYEQYF	.	TRBV7-8	TRBJ2-7	.
TGTGCCAGCAGCTTAATGGGGCTCAATGAGCAGTTCTTC	CASSLMGLNEQFF	.	TRBV7-3	TRBJ2-1	.
TGTGCCAGCAGCTTAGCTAACGGAGGGCATCAGCCCCAGCATTTT	CASSLANGGHQPQHF	.	TRBV7-4	TRBJ1-5	.
TGTGCCAGCAGCCTGAGGGGGGGCTCGAACAATGAGCAGTTCTTC	CASSLRGGSNNEQFF	.	TRBV28	TRBJ2-1	.
TGTGCCAGTAGTGTCGACCCCGCAACAGGGGAAGAGACCCAGTACTTC	CASSVDPATGEETQYF	TRBD1	TRBV19	TRBJ2-5	.
TGTGCCAGCGGTGGTGGGGCGCGTAGCGAAAATTCACCCCTCCACTTT	CASGGGARSENSPLHF	.	TRBV7-9	TRBJ1-6	.
TGTGCCATCAGTGAGCCTCTAAAGGACGAGCAGTACTTC	CAISEPLKDEQYF	.	TRBV10-3	TRBJ2-7	once
TGTGCCAGCAGCTCCAGGACAGGGGCTCGTTCACCCCTCCACTTT	CASSSRTGARSPLHF	TRBD1	TRBV7-2	TRBJ1-6	.